This T cell receptor (beta chain) was retrieved from a study of OX40 agonist ivuxolimab in advanced cancers. The CDR3 is 11 residues long. CDR1 and CDR2 (germline): MDHEN, SYDVKM. V was pared by 6 bases and J by 5 bases, with 7 bases between. The data were produced by immunoSEQ multiplex PCR, yet TCRdb's version contains in-frame clones alone and is incomplete. Among fewer than 95,000 clones listed, 70% to 85% were seen once. Blood specimens came from baseline, cycle 4 day 1, and cycle 7 day 1. The chain links TRBV28 to TRBJ1-2, with D unresolved. This sample comprised CD4+ or CD8+ T cells sorted from blood, obtained in a trial of the OX40 agonist ivuxolimab. The source of this sequence is an adult with an advanced solid tumor such as melanoma, head and neck, liver or kidney cancer. CDR3 protein: CASSARYGYTF. The CDR3 bases are TGTGCCAGCAGCGCAAGGTATGGCTACACCTTC.